One sample yielded the 5 T cell receptor beta chains listed below, sequenced in a study of T cell responses to AZD1222 COVID-19 vaccine. Here immunoSEQ multiplex PCR was the method, and the copy in TCRdb shows in-frame clones only, minus some. Of 120,000 or so clones listed, approximately 85% are singletons. The sample was peripheral blood, taken on day 0 of AZD1222 vaccination. Source of these receptors: an adult in good health.

This chain joins TRBV25-1 and TRBJ2-1; TRBD2 agrees at 12 bases. V was pared by 4 bases and J by 7 bases, with 5 bases of the junction left unmatched. The CDR3 sequence is 15 residues long. The germline CDR1 and CDR2 sequences are MGHDK and SYGVNS. CDR3 nucleotides: TGTGCCAGCAGTGCAATCGGGACTAGCGGGAATGAGCAGTTCTTC. Amino acids: CASSAIGTSGNEQFF.

The chain combines TRBV11-3 with TRBJ1-1, with a tentative D call TRBD1 (5 bases). Germline values: CDR1 SGHNT, CDR2 YENEEA. The germline V and J ends were trimmed by 4 bases and 0 bases, with 12 bases remaining between them. This CDR3 is built from 15 residues. CDR3 residues: CASSSRGLMNTEAFF. The CDR3 DNA reads TGTGCCAGCAGCTCGAGGGGCCTCATGAACACTGAAGCTTTCTTT.

The rearrangement links TRBV5-4 to TRBJ2-5; no clear D gene. The CDR3 has 15 residues. The germline V gene has CDR1 SGHNT and CDR2 YYREEE (reference sequence). V was cut by 0 bases and J by 4 bases, with 13 bases left in between. DNA of the CDR3: TGTGCCAGCAGCTTGGATGGGCGACGGACAGAGACCCAGTACTTC. This gives the protein CASSLDGRRTETQYF.

This chain links TRBV15 with TRBJ2-1, with 11 bases that match TRBD1. The CDR3 spans 17 residues. V gave up 1 base and J gave up 7 bases; unmatched junction bases: 9. The germline gives CDR1 LNHNV, CDR2 YYDKDF (reference sequence). CDR3 bases: TGTGCCACCAGCAGAGGTTCCGGACAGGGGGCTACGAATGAGCAGTTCTTC. Residues: CATSRGSGQGATNEQFF.

V gene TRBV7-2 combines with J gene TRBJ2-1, with 15 positions matching TRBD2. CDR3 length equals 19 residues. The junction had 4 bases not matched to a gene; V was cut back by 1 base and J by 0 bases. Germline CDR1 reads SGHTA; CDR2 reads FQGNSA. The DNA for the CDR3 is TGTGCCAGCAGCTTAGGAGGGACTAGCGGGAGGCCCTCCTACAATGAGCAGTTCTTC. This encodes CASSLGGTSGRPSYNEQFF. The variable domain in full, with the rest retrieved from reference TRBV7-2 and TRBJ2-1, is GAGVSQSPSNKVTEKGKDVELRCDPISGHTALYWYRQSLGQGLEFLIYFQGNSAPDKSGLPSDRFSAERTGGSVSTLTIQRTQQEDSAVYLCASSLGGTSGRPSYNEQFFGPGTRLTVL.